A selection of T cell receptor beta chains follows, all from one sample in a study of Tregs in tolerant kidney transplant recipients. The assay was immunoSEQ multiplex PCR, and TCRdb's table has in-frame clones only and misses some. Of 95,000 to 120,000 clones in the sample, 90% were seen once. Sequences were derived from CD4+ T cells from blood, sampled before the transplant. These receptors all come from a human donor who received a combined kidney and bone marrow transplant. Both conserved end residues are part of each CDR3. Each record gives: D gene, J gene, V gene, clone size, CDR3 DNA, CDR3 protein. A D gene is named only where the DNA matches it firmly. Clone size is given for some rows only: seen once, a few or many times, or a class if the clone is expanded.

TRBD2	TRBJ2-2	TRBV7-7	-	TGTGCCAGCAGCCCTAGCGGGGGGAACACCGGGGAGCTGTTTTTT	CASSPSGGNTGELFF
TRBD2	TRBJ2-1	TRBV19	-	TGTGCCAGTAGTATCACACTAGCGGGAAGGAATGAGCAGTTCTTC	CASSITLAGRNEQFF
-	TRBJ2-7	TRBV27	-	TGTGCCAGCAGTTTCCAGGGCTACGAGCAGTACTTC	CASSFQGYEQYF
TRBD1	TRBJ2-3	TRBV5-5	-	TGTGCCAGCAGCTTGTATGGGACAGCTATTAGCACAGATACGCAGTATTTT	CASSLYGTAISTDTQYF
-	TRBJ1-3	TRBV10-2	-	TGCGCCAGCAGTGAGACCCGGGGCTCTGGAAACACCATATATTTT	CASSETRGSGNTIYF
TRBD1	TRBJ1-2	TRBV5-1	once	TGCGCCAGCAGTCGGACAGGGGACACCTTC	CASSRTGDTF
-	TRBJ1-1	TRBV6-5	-	TGTGCCAGCAATCCCGGGGCGGGGAGGACTGAAGCTTTCTTT	CASNPGAGRTEAFF
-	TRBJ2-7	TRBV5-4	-	TGTGCCAGCAGCTCCCACTACGAGCAGTACTTC	CASSSHYEQYF
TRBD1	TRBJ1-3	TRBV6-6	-	TGTGCCAGCAGTTACTCGACGACAGGGGCTGGAAACACCATATATTTT	CASSYSTTGAGNTIYF
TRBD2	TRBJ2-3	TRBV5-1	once	TGCGCCAGCAGTTCAGGGACTAGCGATACGCAGTATTTT	CASSSGTSDTQYF
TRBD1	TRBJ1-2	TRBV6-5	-	TGTGCCAGCAGTTCGACAGGGGAGGTATACTATGGCTACACCTTC	CASSSTGEVYYGYTF
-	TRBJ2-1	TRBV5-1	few	TGCGCCAGCAGCTTGGGTCCGGGGAGCTCCTACAATGAGCAGTTCTTC	CASSLGPGSSYNEQFF
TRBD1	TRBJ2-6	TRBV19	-	TGTGCCAGCTCCTGGGGAACAGGGGGCTCTGGGGCCAACGTCCTGACTTTC	CASSWGTGGSGANVLTF
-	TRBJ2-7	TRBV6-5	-	TGTGCCAGCACTAACAGACCACATTACGAGCAGTACTTC	CASTNRPHYEQYF
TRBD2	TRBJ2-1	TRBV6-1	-	TGTGCCAGCAGTGCGGGGGGACTCCCGAACGGGCAGTTCTTC	CASSAGGLPNGQFF
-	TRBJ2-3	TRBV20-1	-	TGCAGTGCGGAACTATCAGATACGCAGTATTTT	CSAELSDTQYF
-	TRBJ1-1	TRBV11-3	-	TGTGCCAGCAGCCCGGGGACCGGGACACCGAACACTGAAGCTTTCTTT	CASSPGTGTPNTEAFF
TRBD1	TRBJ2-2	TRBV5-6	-	TGTGCCAGCAGAAGGGACAGGGGGGCCGGGGAGCTGTTTTTT	CASRRDRGAGELFF
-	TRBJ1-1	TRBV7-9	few	TGTGCCAGCAGCTTAGTGGAGGTGGCGGCTTTCTTT	CASSLVEVAAFF
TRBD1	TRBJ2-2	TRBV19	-	TGTGCCAGTACCCATTACAGGGGCCACGGGGAGCTGTTTTTT	CASTHYRGHGELFF
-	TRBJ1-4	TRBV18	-	TGTGCCAGCTCACATGACACAAATGAAAAACTGTTTTTT	CASSHDTNEKLFF
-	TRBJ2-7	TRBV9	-	TGTGCCAGCAGCGTCCGGGGTTGGGACGAGCAGTACTTC	CASSVRGWDEQYF
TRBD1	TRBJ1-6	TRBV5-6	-	TGTGCCAGCAGCTCAGGGACAGCCAATTCACCCCTCCACTTT	CASSSGTANSPLHF
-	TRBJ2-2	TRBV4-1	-	TGCGCCAGCAGCCAAGATGGAGGGGCCATCACCGGGGAGCTGTTTTTT	CASSQDGGAITGELFF
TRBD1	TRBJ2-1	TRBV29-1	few	TGCAGCGGTACAGGGGCCTGGGGCTCCTACAATGAGCAGTTCTTC	CSGTGAWGSYNEQFF
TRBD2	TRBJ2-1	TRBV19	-	TGTGCCAGTACCCAGCGGGGTCGAGGTGCCAATGAGCAGTTCTTC	CASTQRGRGANEQFF
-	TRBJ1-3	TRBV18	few	TGTGCCAGCTCACGAGACACGAGCTCTGGAAACACCATATATTTT	CASSRDTSSGNTIYF
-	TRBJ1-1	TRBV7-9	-	TGTGCCAGCAGCTTAGAGATCGGGGGAGCTTTCTTT	CASSLEIGGAFF
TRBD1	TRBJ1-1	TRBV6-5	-	TGTGCCAGCAGGACAGGGGATAGCACTGAAGCTTTCTTT	CASRTGDSTEAFF
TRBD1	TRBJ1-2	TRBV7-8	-	TGTGCCAGCAGCTTGACAGGGGCCCCCTATGGCTACACCTTC	CASSLTGAPYGYTF
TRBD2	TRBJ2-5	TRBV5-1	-	TGCGCCAGCAGACGAGGGACTAGCGGCCAAGAGACCCAGTACTTC	CASRRGTSGQETQYF
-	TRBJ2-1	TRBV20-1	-	TGCAGTGCTATCGACTCCGCTGAGCAGTTCTTC	CSAIDSAEQFF
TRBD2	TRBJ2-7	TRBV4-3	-	TGCGCCAGCAGCCAAGATCCTTCTAGCGGGGCCCTCTCCTACGAGCAGTACTTC	CASSQDPSSGALSYEQYF
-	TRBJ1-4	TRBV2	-	TGTGCCAGCAGGGCCCATTCTTGGGGGGGCATTAATGAAAAACTGTTTTTT	CASRAHSWGGINEKLFF
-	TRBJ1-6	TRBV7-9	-	TGTGCCAGCAGCTCAAACCCCTGGGGGGATTCACCCCTCCACTTT	CASSSNPWGDSPLHF
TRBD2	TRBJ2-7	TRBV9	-	TGTGCCAGCAGCGTAGGTCTAGCGGGGTCCTACGAGCAGTACTTC	CASSVGLAGSYEQYF
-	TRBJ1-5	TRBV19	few	TGTGCCAGTAGTATAGGTGCAGCCCAGCATTTT	CASSIGAAQHF
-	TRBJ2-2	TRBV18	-	TGTGCCAGCTCACCGAACCGGGCGGGCGCCGGGGAGCTGTTTTTT	CASSPNRAGAGELFF